This entry concerns a single T cell receptor (beta chain). With V trimmed by 6 bases and J by 4 bases, 3 bases remained unmatched. This CDR3 has 14 amino acids. Germline V gene lookup returns CDR1 SGHAT and CDR2 FQNNGV. This specimen comes from a study of blood T cell repertoires in COVID-19. As for the study in general: The United States, Italy and Spain provided the acute and convalescent COVID-19 samples.

In the original workflow: Estimation of nucleated cell counts relied on the amplification of reference gene primers. Libraries were prepared by immunoSEQ multiplex PCR; TCRdb keeps only in-frame clonotypes and omits some of them. V and J calls plus clone size are reproduced from that table; the DNA served to infer D and trimming. This table holds nearly 350,000 clones, more than 75% found once. V is TRBV11-2 and J is TRBJ2-7, with 13 bases aligning to TRBD2. Source material: PBMCs or T cells enriched from blood (not recorded which). The sequence was collected from a woman in her twenties or thirties who had recovered from COVID-19. The CDR3 spells CASSPGLAGYEQYF. The CDR3 DNA sequence: TGTGCCAGCAGTCCGGGACTAGCGGGATACGAGCAGTACTTC.